This T cell receptor (beta chain) was sequenced for a study of shared clonotypes between healthy human individuals. Libraries were prepared by immunoSEQ multiplex PCR; TCRdb keeps only in-frame clonotypes and omits some of them. The sample holds some 2,000,000 clones, under 97% seen once. V shed 5 bases and J 8 bases; nucleotides not matched to a gene: 5. Germline CDR1 is SQVTM and CDR2 is ANQGSEA. The CDR3 contains 12 residues. The TCR sequence derives from a man aged 18 to 30 in good health. The V call is TRBV29-1, the J call TRBJ2-4; TRBD1 agrees at 8 bases. The sequenced sample was naive CD4+ T cells sorted from blood. Subset of the sample: CD45RA+ positively selected. CDR3 sequence (DNA): TGCAGCGTTCGGACAGGGACGGACATTCAGTACTTC. It translates to CSVRTGTDIQYF. Using reference TRBV29-1 and TRBJ2-4 for the parts outside the CDR3, the full variable domain is SAVISQKPSRDICQRGTSLTIQCQVDSQVTMMFWYRQQPGQSLTLIATANQGSEATYESGFVIDKFPISRPNLTFSTLTVSNMSPEDSSIYLCSVRTGTDIQYFGAGTRLSVL.